This T cell receptor (beta chain) was identified in a study of vaccination and CD4 T cells after COVID-19. Noted treatment: approximately nine-day PBMC culture with coronavirus spike peptide pools or control peptides (ViraFEST assay). Oncomine TCR Beta short-read sequencing was applied to DNA from cultured CD4+ T cells. Using its own MiXCR run on the PCR reads, TCRdb lists one record per CDR3 protein. The sample holds roughly 5,400 distinct CDR3 sequences, around 70% seen once. This CDR3 contains 14 residues. Germline V CDR1 and CDR2: LNHNV, YYDKDF (reference sequence). V lost 1 base and J lost 5, with 9 bases in between. As to this clonotype: Its antigen is currently unknown.

The sequence was obtained from a human donor who had recovered from COVID-19. The specimen sequenced was CD4+ T cells from blood, cultured in vitro. The chain links TRBV15 to TRBJ1-5; D perhaps matches TRBD1 (6 bases). The CDR3 DNA sequence: TGTGCCACCAGCAGAGGGACAGACTATCAGCCCCAGCATTTT. This translates into CATSRGTDYQPQHF.